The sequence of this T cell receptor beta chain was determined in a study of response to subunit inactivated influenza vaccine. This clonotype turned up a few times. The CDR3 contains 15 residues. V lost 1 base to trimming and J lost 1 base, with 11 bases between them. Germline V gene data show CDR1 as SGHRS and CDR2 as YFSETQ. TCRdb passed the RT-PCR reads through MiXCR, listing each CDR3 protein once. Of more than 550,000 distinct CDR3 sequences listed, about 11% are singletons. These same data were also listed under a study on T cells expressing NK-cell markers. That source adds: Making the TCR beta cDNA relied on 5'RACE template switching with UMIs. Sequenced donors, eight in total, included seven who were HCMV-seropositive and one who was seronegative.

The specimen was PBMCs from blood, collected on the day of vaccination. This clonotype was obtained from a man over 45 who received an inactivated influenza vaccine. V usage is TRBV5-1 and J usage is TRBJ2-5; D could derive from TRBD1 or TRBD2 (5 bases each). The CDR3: CASSLLGETQETQYF. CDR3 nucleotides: TGCGCCAGCAGCTTGCTGGGGGAAACCCAAGAGACCCAGTACTTC.